This record covers a single T cell receptor (beta chain). The data are from a study of control samples from healthy donors and cancer patients. This CDR3 is 16 amino acids long. Germline values: CDR1 MNHNS, CDR2 SASEGT. After removal of 2 bases from V and 4 bases from J, the junction contained 6 bases not matched to a gene. The method was immunoSEQ multiplex PCR; TCRdb's version includes in-frame clones alone and lacks a portion of them. The table records 98,000 or so clones, 88% of them present only once. This clonotype was obtained from a woman in her 70s in good health. Sequencing used blood. This chain joins TRBV6-1 and TRBJ2-2; 8 bases fit TRBD1. The CDR3 is CASSELVRGLTGELFF. The CDR3 nucleotides read TGTGCCAGCAGTGAATTGGTCAGGGGGCTCACCGGGGAGCTGTTTTTT.